This passage covers 5 T cell receptor beta chains from one sample sequenced in a study of shared clonotypes between healthy human individuals. Method: immunoSEQ multiplex PCR; TCRdb's copy keeps in-frame clones and lacks some. Among around 500,000 clones, 65% to 85% were seen once, and the ten largest hold about 12%. The specimen was PBMCs. The receptors here all came from a middle-aged woman in good health. Some clones in this sample may be carry-over from other donors' samples.

The chain is built from TRBV5-5 and TRBJ1-1; TRBD1 matches 11 bases. With V trimmed by 3 bases and J by 10 bases, 5 bases remained unmatched. Germline V gene sequence: CDR1 SGHKS, CDR2 YYEKEE (reference sequence). The CDR3 loop spans 13 amino acids. The CDR3 DNA is TGTGCCAGCAGCTGGACCGGGACAGGGGGAGCTTTCTTT. It codes for CASSWTGTGGAFF.

The chain employs TRBV4-1 and TRBJ2-7; D is unresolved. CDR1 and CDR2 (germline): MGHRA, YSYEKL. Trimming left V 5 bases short and J 1 base short, with 12 bases between. The CDR3 is 14 amino acids. The CDR3: CASSVRAESYEQYF. The DNA for the CDR3 is TGCGCCAGCAGCGTCCGGGCCGAGTCCTACGAGCAGTACTTC.

The CDR3 bases are TGTGCCAGCAGCTTGGAGCTAGCGGGAGGCGAGCAGTACTTC. It is translated as CASSLELAGGEQYF. V and J are TRBV5-4 and TRBJ2-7; 11 bases line up with TRBD2. The junction had 2 bases not matched to a gene; V was cut back by 0 bases and J by 6 bases. The CDR3 sequence is 14 residues long. Germline CDR1 and CDR2: SGHNT and YYREEE (reference sequence).

As for this clone: This likely traces to a read error, being one base from a far larger clone. The same CDR3 also results from other DNA sequences found in this sample. The chain has TRBV9 and TRBJ2-5; 9 nucleotides agree with TRBD1. The CDR3 has 16 residues. Germline loops: CDR1 SGDLS, CDR2 YYNGEE. The CDR3 sequence is CASSVGTGKHQETQYF. The DNA of the CDR3 is TGTGCCAGCAGTGTAGGGACAGGGAAACACCAAGAGACCCAGTACTTC.

The chain links TRBV7-2 to TRBJ1-1, with a possible D match to TRBD1 (6 bases). Germline CDR1 and CDR2: SGHTA and FQGNSA. V was pared by 1 base and J by 5 bases, with 26 bases between. The CDR3 spans 19 residues. CDR3 DNA: TGTGCCAGCAGCTTAGTTTCTGGGGGCAGGGTCCGAACGGGGACTGAAGCTTTCTTT. Amino acid sequence: CASSLVSGGRVRTGTEAFF. Looking up the rest from reference TRBV7-2 and TRBJ1-1 gives the full variable domain: GAGVSQSPSNKVTEKGKDVELRCDPISGHTALYWYRQSLGQGLEFLIYFQGNSAPDKSGLPSDRFSAERTGGSVSTLTIQRTQQEDSAVYLCASSLVSGGRVRTGTEAFFGQGTRLTVV.